The rows below give T cell receptor beta chains drawn from one sample of a study of glioma-infiltrating T cells after dendritic cell vaccination. Sequenced by immunoSEQ multiplex PCR; TCRdb stores in-frame clones only, minus some. The sample records about 49,000 clones, around 86% being singletons. This specimen consisted of blood, obtained before dendritic cell vaccination. These receptors were obtained from a human donor with glioblastoma. The CDR3 runs from the conserved cysteine through the conserved F or W. The order of the fields is J gene, V gene, D gene, clone size, CDR3 length, CDR3 protein, CDR3 DNA. D genes are given only for firm matches. Only some rows state a clone size, as once, few, many or a class for expanded clones.

>TRBJ1-5|TRBV2|NA|once|10
CASSNQPQHF
TGTGCCAGCTCAAATCAGCCCCAGCATTTT
>TRBJ1-2|TRBV7-2|NA|NA|13
CASSPKGVYGYTF
TGTGCCAGCAGCCCCAAAGGAGTCTATGGCTACACCTTC
>TRBJ1-4|TRBV27|TRBD1|NA|15
CASSLSGTGHEKLFF
TGTGCCAGCAGCTTAAGCGGGACAGGGCACGAAAAACTGTTTTTT
>TRBJ2-3|TRBV11-3|NA|NA|14
CASSLLTVPDTQYF
TGTGCCAGCAGCTTGCTGACAGTCCCAGATACGCAGTATTTT
>TRBJ1-1|TRBV30|NA|NA|12
CAWTGVRTEAFF
TGTGCCTGGACAGGGGTACGCACTGAAGCTTTCTTT
>TRBJ1-2|TRBV7-2|TRBD1|once|15
CASSSEIAGGLGYTF
TGTGCCAGCAGCTCAGAAATCGCAGGGGGTCTTGGCTACACCTTC
>TRBJ1-1|TRBV6-5|TRBD1|NA|14
CASSDRGLNTEAFF
TGTGCCAGCAGTGACAGGGGGCTGAACACTGAAGCTTTCTTT
>TRBJ1-1|TRBV5-5|TRBD1|NA|15
CASSGGQGWDTEAFF
TGTGCCAGCAGCGGCGGACAGGGGTGGGACACTGAAGCTTTCTTT
>TRBJ1-3|TRBV5-5|TRBD1|once|19
CASSLTWDRGLRAGNTIYF
TGTGCCAGCAGCTTGACATGGGACAGGGGACTCCGCGCTGGAAACACCATATATTTT
>TRBJ2-3|TRBV9|TRBD1|NA|13
CASSPWTGDTQYF
TGTGCCAGCAGCCCTTGGACAGGGGATACGCAGTATTTT
>TRBJ2-1|TRBV5-1|NA|NA|15
CASSLDPGMNNEQFF
TGCGCCAGCAGCTTGGACCCCGGGATGAACAATGAGCAGTTCTTC
>TRBJ1-5|TRBV18|NA|NA|13
CASSPTSDQPQHF
TGTGCCAGCTCACCTACGAGCGATCAGCCCCAGCATTTT
>TRBJ2-7|TRBV6-1|TRBD2|once|15
CASIWVPSGGYEQYF
TGTGCCAGCATATGGGTACCTAGCGGGGGGTACGAGCAGTACTTC
>TRBJ1-1|TRBV19|NA|NA|13
CASSPSAITEAFF
TGTGCCAGTAGTCCTAGTGCGATCACTGAAGCTTTCTTT
>TRBJ2-5|TRBV5-5|TRBD2|NA|15
CARSVTSGRLETQYF
TGTGCCAGAAGCGTGACTAGCGGGAGGTTGGAGACCCAGTACTTC
>TRBJ2-1|TRBV7-2|TRBD2|NA|15
CASSRTGGLYNEQFF
TGTGCCAGCAGCCGGACGGGAGGCCTCTACAATGAGCAGTTCTTC
>TRBJ1-5|TRBV10-3|TRBD1|NA|15
CAISGGQGAGQPQHF
TGTGCCATCAGCGGGGGACAGGGGGCAGGGCAGCCCCAGCATTTT
>TRBJ1-2|TRBV12-5|NA|once|14
CASGQHDRGYGYTF
TGTGCTAGTGGACAACACGACCGCGGCTATGGCTACACCTTC
>TRBJ2-1|TRBV7-2|TRBD2|NA|15
CASSLARAGGYEQFF
TGTGCCAGCAGCTTAGCGAGGGCGGGGGGATATGAGCAGTTCTTC
>TRBJ1-2|TRBV5-1|NA|NA|14
CASSLGQANYGYTF
TGCGCCAGCAGCTTGGGACAGGCTAACTATGGCTACACCTTC
>TRBJ1-2|TRBV7-9|NA|few|15
CASSLLDTGLDGYTF
TGTGCCAGCAGCTTGCTGGATACAGGGCTGGATGGCTACACCTTC
>TRBJ1-5|TRBV27|NA|NA|13
CASSLQFNQPQHF
TGTGCCAGCAGTTTACAGTTCAATCAGCCCCAGCATTTT
>TRBJ1-6|TRBV5-1|NA|NA|15
CASKDVPGGSSPLHF
TGCGCCAGCAAGGACGTGCCGGGGGGGAGCTCACCCCTCCACTTT
>TRBJ1-1|TRBV11-2|TRBD1|NA|17
CASTPGTGFSSNTEAFF
TGTGCCAGCACCCCCGGGACAGGGTTCTCCTCGAACACTGAAGCTTTCTTT
>TRBJ2-7|TRBV7-8|TRBD2|few|18
CASSFGALAGGRSYEQYF
TGTGCCAGCAGCTTTGGGGCCTTAGCGGGAGGGAGGTCCTACGAGCAGTACTTC
>TRBJ1-5|TRBV5-6|NA|NA|15
CASSPGRDSNQPQHF
TGTGCCAGCAGCCCCGGGAGAGATAGCAATCAGCCCCAGCATTTT
>TRBJ1-5|TRBV10-3|NA|NA|15
CAISESGQTYQPQHF
TGTGCCATCAGTGAGTCAGGACAGACCTATCAGCCCCAGCATTTT
>TRBJ2-5|TRBV19|NA|NA|13
CASSGQGKETQYF
TGTGCCAGTAGTGGGCAGGGAAAAGAGACCCAGTACTTC
>TRBJ2-5|TRBV5-1|TRBD1|NA|16
CASSPVVGQGAETQYF
TGCGCCAGCAGCCCTGTGGTAGGACAGGGGGCCGAGACCCAGTACTTC
>TRBJ2-1|TRBV7-9|TRBD1|NA|14
CASRGQGEYNEQFF
TGTGCCAGCAGGGGACAGGGGGAATACAATGAGCAGTTCTTC
>TRBJ2-7|TRBV27|TRBD2|NA|14
CASTSGRPSYEQYF
TGTGCCAGCACCTCCGGGAGGCCCTCCTACGAGCAGTACTTC
>TRBJ2-5|TRBV7-2|NA|NA|14
CASSLVSGPETQYF
TGTGCCAGCAGCTTAGTTTCAGGGCCAGAGACCCAGTACTTC
>TRBJ2-7|TRBV9|TRBD1|NA|15
CASSVGGQGAYEQYF
TGTGCCAGCAGCGTAGGCGGACAGGGGGCTTACGAGCAGTACTTC